This T cell receptor beta chain was retrieved from a study of cytomegalovirus exposure and HLA in healthy donors. Worth noting for this clone: Its antigen is unknown.

Researchers ran the PCR with 60 Vbeta and 13 Jbeta primers. Here immunoSEQ multiplex PCR was the method, and the copy in TCRdb shows in-frame clones only, minus some. The table lists about 160,000 clones, 75% to 90% of them singletons, with approximately 4.5% in the top ten. General observations from the study: Researchers counted around 160 TCR beta chains as cytomegalovirus-associated. Presence/absence analysis assumed near-uniform sequencing depth across donors. In vitro checks showed that a few CMV-associated chains really do target CMV antigens. In the analysis, some V segments, TRBV6-2 and TRBV6-3 included, were excluded as indistinguishable.

Germline V gene data show CDR1 as GTSNPN and CDR2 as SVGIG (reference sequence). Trimming took 1 base from V and 4 from J, leaving 6 bases between them. CDR3 length equals 12 residues. Sequencing input: PBMCs. This receptor was obtained from a man under 40 in good health and CMV-seronegative. This chain connects TRBV30 to TRBJ2-3, with D maybe TRBD2 (5 bases). CDR3 protein: CAWSDGADTQYF. CDR3 coding DNA: TGTGCCTGGAGTGACGGGGCAGATACGCAGTATTTT. Looking up the rest from reference TRBV30 and TRBJ2-3 gives the full variable domain: SQTIHQWPATLVQPVGSPLSLECTVEGTSNPNLYWYRQAAGRGLQLLFYSVGIGQISSEVPQNLSASRPQDRQFILSSKKLLLSDSGFYLCAWSDGADTQYFGPGTRLTVL.